The present TCR beta chain was sequenced within a study of glioma-infiltrating T cells. Study results and limitations: Tissue and blood shared very few CDR3 sequences. Above-expected tissue-blood divergence occurred in all gliomas, most in low-grade ones.

The iRepertoire nested amplicon-rescue multiplex PCR amplified TCR alpha and beta CDR3s from RNA. Tissue mRNA or PBMC total RNA, roughly 100-400 ng, went into one-step reverse transcription and amplification. TCRdb processed the multiplex PCR reads anew with MiXCR; each CDR3 protein has one entry. This sample has around 120,000 distinct CDR3 sequences, with about 25% found just once. Of note for this clonotype: Its antigen is undetermined.

The receptor's source is a human donor with low-grade glioma or glioblastoma, undergoing nonglioma brain surgery, or in good health (not recorded which). The sequencing sample was made of glioma tissue, nonneoplastic brain tissue, or PBMCs (not recorded which).

Here the CDR3 reads CASSRTEVPGELFF. The CDR3 region has the DNA TGTGCCAGCAGCCGTACCGAGGTCCCCGGGGAGCTGTTTTTT. The chain has TRBV3-1 and TRBJ2-2; D is undetermined. V lost 4 bases to trimming and J lost 6 bases, with 12 bases between them. Germline V gene sequence: CDR1 LGHDT, CDR2 YNNKEL (reference sequence). This CDR3 spans 14 amino acids. The full variable domain, its missing parts supplied by reference TRBV3-1 and TRBJ2-2, is DTAVSQTPKYLVTQMGNDKSIKCEQNLGHDTMYWYKQDSKKFLKIMFSYNNKELIINETVPNRFSPKSPDKAHLNLHINSLELGDSAVYFCASSRTEVPGELFFGEGSRLTVL.